These 27 T cell receptor beta chains originate from one sample sequenced in a study of CD8 T cells in ankylosing spondylitis. TCRdb independently ran MiXCR on the 5' RACE reads; one entry per CDR3 protein. The sample carries about 240,000 distinct CDR3 sequences, approximately 9% recorded once. Source material: blood, either unsorted or a sorted T cell fraction (not recorded which). These receptors originate from a male donor with ankylosing spondylitis or in good health (not recorded which).

This clonotype was seen ten or more times. The rearrangement links TRBV7-9 to TRBJ1-2; the D is unclear. Germline CDR1 reads SEHNR; CDR2 reads FQNEAQ (reference sequence). CDR3 length: 12 residues. V was pared by 5 bases and J by 8 bases, with 12 bases between. DNA for the CDR3: TGTGCCAGCAGCAGCAGGCTCCTGGGCTACACCTTC. Its protein is CASSSRLLGYTF.

J is TRBJ1-4 and V is TRBV7-9, with D hard to call. V was cut by 0 bases and J by 4 bases, with 6 bases left in between. Germline CDR1 SEHNR, CDR2 FQNEAQ (reference sequence). The CDR3 is 14 residues long. CDR3 coding DNA: TGTGCCAGCAGCTTAGCACGGAGTAATGAAAAACTGTTTTTT. It encodes CASSLARSNEKLFF.

This clonotype came up many times. The V gene is TRBV7-2, the J gene TRBJ1-5; TRBD1 might be the D (6 bases). The V gene's germline CDR1 is SGHTA and CDR2 FQGNSA. There are 12 residues in the CDR3. V was cut by 8 bases and J by 5 bases, with 10 bases left in between. The CDR3 nucleotides read TGTGCCAGCGGGACACCGTATCAGCCCCAGCATTTT. It specifies CASGTPYQPQHF.

There are many counts of this clonotype. The chain employs TRBV28 and TRBJ2-2; perhaps TRBD1 as D (6 bases). The V gene lost 3 bases and the J gene lost 6 bases, with 17 bases spanning the gap. The V gene's germline CDR1 is MDHEN and CDR2 SYDVKM. CDR3 length equals 16 residues. CDR3 DNA sequence: TGTGCCAGCAGTTTTTATGGGGCACAGGGTGCCGGGGAGCTGTTTTTT. Translated: CASSFYGAQGAGELFF.

This clonotype has ten or more counts. The chain couples TRBV12-3 or TRBV12-4 to TRBJ1-2; maybe TRBD1 (5 bases). Trimming shortened V by 1 base and J by 4 bases, and 10 bases separated the two germline ends. The CDR3 has 14 residues. The CDR3 reads CASSLGTFLYGYTF. The CDR3 DNA reads as TGTGCCAGCAGTTTAGGGACATTCCTCTATGGCTACACCTTC.

The chain employs TRBV11-2 and TRBJ1-2; tentatively, D is TRBD1 (6 bases). The CDR3 covers 15 residues. Trimming took off 0 bases at V and 3 bases at J, with 11 bases between the two ends. CDR1 is SGHAT and CDR2 is FQNNGV in the germline V gene. CDR3 DNA: TGTGCCAGCAGCTTAGATTTCCAGGGGTACTATGGCTACACCTTC. It codes for CASSLDFQGYYGYTF.

This clonotype was observed a handful of times. The chain carries TRBV3-1 and TRBJ1-2; D gene ambiguous. CDR1 is LGHDT and CDR2 is YNNKEL in the germline V gene (reference sequence). This CDR3 comprises 15 residues. V was trimmed by 4 bases and J by 6 bases, leaving 18 bases between them. In DNA, the CDR3 is TGTGCCAGCAGCCCCCTACTCTGGCTGGAAAATGGCTACACCTTC. This codes for CASSPLLWLENGYTF. The whole variable domain, filled in from reference TRBV3-1 and TRBJ1-2, reads DTAVSQTPKYLVTQMGNDKSIKCEQNLGHDTMYWYKQDSKKFLKIMFSYNNKELIINETVPNRFSPKSPDKAHLNLHINSLELGDSAVYFCASSPLLWLENGYTFGSGTRLTVV.

CDR3 protein: CASSLEAGSVTEAFF. DNA for the CDR3: TGCGCCAGCAGCTTGGAGGCGGGGTCGGTAACTGAAGCTTTCTTT. The genes are TRBV5-1 and TRBJ1-1; no firm D call. The CDR3 loop spans 15 amino acids. Germline V gene lookup returns CDR1 SGHRS and CDR2 YFSETQ. Deletions cut 0 bases from V and 5 bases from J, with 14 bases between.

This clonotype showed up many times. The chain couples TRBV7-9 to TRBJ1-6, with D perhaps matching TRBD1 (5 bases). The V end was cut by 0 bases, the J end by 8 bases, with 14 bases between. The CDR3 covers 16 residues. Germline values: CDR1 SEHNR, CDR2 FQNEAQ (reference sequence). The CDR3 protein is CASSLAREARDSPLHF. In DNA form, the CDR3 reads TGTGCCAGCAGCTTAGCGCGGGAAGCCAGGGATTCACCCCTCCACTTT.

This clonotype was found many times. V gene TRBV15 combines with J gene TRBJ1-5, with D possibly TRBD1 on 5 matching bases. Per the germline V gene, CDR1 is LNHNV and CDR2 is YYDKDF (reference sequence). The CDR3 covers 14 residues. V was pared by 5 bases and J by 4 bases, with 12 bases between. CDR3 bases: TGTGCCACCAGCTCCTTGGGGGGAAATCAGCCCCAGCATTTT. Translation: CATSSLGGNQPQHF.

This clonotype was detected many times. The chain is built from TRBV20-1 and TRBJ1-6; D is possibly TRBD1 (6 bases). CDR3 length equals 13 residues. Germline CDR1 is DFQATT and CDR2 is SNEGSKA (reference sequence). The CDR3 DNA sequence: TGCAGCGGATCGAACACAGGGCGATCACCCCTCCACTTT. This codes for CSGSNTGRSPLHF.

This clonotype was observed at least ten times. The genes are TRBV6-2 or TRBV6-3 and TRBJ2-5, with 12 bases aligning to TRBD2. The V segment lost 6 bases and the J segment 5 bases; nucleotides outside the gene matches: 10. Germline V gene lookup returns CDR1 MNHEY and CDR2 SVGEGT. This CDR3 has 16 residues. In DNA, the CDR3 is TGTGCCAGCAGCTATGCCCGGACTAGCGGGAAGGAGACCCAGTACTTC. As protein: CASSYARTSGKETQYF.

At least ten counts were recorded for this clonotype. The chain recombines TRBV20-1 with TRBJ2-7; a possible D gene is TRBD2 (5 bases). This CDR3 region has 13 residues. Germline V gene data show CDR1 as DFQATT and CDR2 as SNEGSKA (reference sequence). Trimming pared 0 bases from V and 6 bases from J, leaving 12 bases between. CDR3 in amino acids: CSAREVAGGEQYF. CDR3 nucleotide sequence: TGCAGTGCTAGAGAAGTCGCAGGAGGCGAGCAGTACTTC.

This clonotype was recorded at least ten times. This rearrangement joins TRBV28 to TRBJ2-1; no reliable D call. The ends were cut back, 7 bases at V and 0 bases at J, with 16 bases in the middle. Germline V gene lookup returns CDR1 MDHEN and CDR2 SYDVKM. CDR3 length equals 16 residues. DNA of the CDR3: TGTGCCAGCATTCCCACCGTAGGAGCCTCCTACAATGAGCAGTTCTTC. Its protein is CASIPTVGASYNEQFF.

The chain is built from TRBV7-2 and TRBJ1-2; no definite D call. The CDR3 totals 13 residues. Germline lookup yields CDR1 SGHTA and CDR2 FQGNSA. The ends were cut back, 2 bases at V and 4 bases at J, with 8 bases in the middle. CDR3: CASSLQQTYGYTF. CDR3 coding DNA: TGTGCCAGCAGCTTACAACAGACCTATGGCTACACCTTC. The full variable domain, completed using reference TRBV7-2 and TRBJ1-2, is GAGVSQSPSNKVTEKGKDVELRCDPISGHTALYWYRQSLGQGLEFLIYFQGNSAPDKSGLPSDRFSAERTGGSVSTLTIQRTQQEDSAVYLCASSLQQTYGYTFGSGTRLTVV.

Ten or more counts support this clonotype. The chain links TRBV20-1 to TRBJ1-2; possibly TRBD1 for D (6 bases). The CDR3 is made up of 15 amino acids. Trimming shortened V by 1 base and J by 1 base, and 13 bases separated the two germline ends. From germline, CDR1 is DFQATT and CDR2 SNEGSKA (reference sequence). The CDR3 protein is CSARGGTFFNYGYTF. The CDR3 region has the DNA TGCAGTGCTAGAGGAGGGACATTTTTTAACTATGGCTACACCTTC.

There are a few counts of this clonotype. V and J are TRBV7-3 and TRBJ2-1, with D possibly being TRBD2 (6 bases). CDR1 and CDR2 from the germline V gene are SGHTA and FQGTGA. The CDR3 consists of 15 residues. With 5 bases removed from V and 6 bases from J, the gap between germline ends came to 17 bases. CDR3 in DNA: TGTGCCAGCAGCCCCACGCAGCGGGTCATCAATGAGCAGTTCTTC. This codes for CASSPTQRVINEQFF.

There are many counts of this clonotype. The J gene is TRBJ1-5, the V gene TRBV5-6; maybe TRBD1 (6 bases). Germline V gene data show CDR1 as SGHDT and CDR2 as YYEEEE. V was trimmed by 7 bases and J by 5 bases, leaving 22 bases between them. CDR3 size: 16 residues. The CDR3 is CASGLHRTASYQPQHF. The DNA for the CDR3 is TGTGCCAGCGGCCTACATCGGACAGCCTCATATCAGCCCCAGCATTTT.

The chain recombines TRBV7-2 with TRBJ1-1; perhaps TRBD1 as D (5 bases). V was pared by 3 bases and J by 6 bases, with 8 bases between. This CDR3 comprises 12 residues. CDR1 is SGHTA and CDR2 is FQGNSA in the germline V gene. CDR3 sequence (DNA): TGTGCCAGCAGCTTGGGGGTCCCTGAAGCTTTCTTT. It translates to CASSLGVPEAFF.

This clonotype was counted ten times or more. This CDR3 reads CASSLGWSNTEAFF. The DNA for the CDR3 is TGCGCCAGCAGCTTGGGGTGGTCTAACACTGAAGCTTTCTTT. This chain links TRBV5-1 with TRBJ1-1; no reliable D call. Trimming stripped 0 bases from V and 2 bases from J, with 8 bases between. From germline, CDR1 is SGHRS and CDR2 YFSETQ. This CDR3 comprises 14 residues.

This clonotype was observed a few times. V and J are TRBV12-3 or TRBV12-4 and TRBJ1-1; maybe TRBD1 (5 bases). V was clipped by 3 bases and J by 6 bases, with 11 bases between them. CDR3 size: 13 residues. The CDR3 DNA reads TGTGCCAGCAGTTTCGGGGGGGTCCCTGAAGCTTTCTTT. Translation gives CASSFGGVPEAFF.

This rearrangement joins TRBV2 to TRBJ2-3; D gene unclear. Trimming removed 8 bases from V and 2 bases from J, with 17 bases in between. The CDR3 is 15 residues long. Germline CDR1 reads SNHLY; CDR2 reads FYNNEI. The CDR3 DNA reads as TGTGCCAGCGCTGCCCTATCCCCTTTCACAGATACGCAGTATTTT. Its protein product is CASAALSPFTDTQYF.

This clonotype has at least ten counts. V gene TRBV27 combines with J gene TRBJ1-6, with TRBD1 matching 7 bases. From germline, CDR1 is MNHEY and CDR2 SMNVEV (reference sequence). There are 15 residues in the CDR3. V dropped 6 bases and J dropped 7; count of bases not matched to a gene: 9. CDR3 loop: CASRPGGDLNSPLHF. The CDR3 DNA follows: TGTGCCAGCAGACCAGGGGGGGATTTGAATTCACCCCTCCACTTT.

This clonotype was seen a few times. The chain has TRBV12-3 or TRBV12-4 and TRBJ2-3; TRBD2 matches at 16 bases. V lost 2 bases, J lost 2 bases, and 7 bases stayed unmatched. The CDR3 length is 19 residues. The CDR3 sequence is CASSLWGLAGGPYTDTQYF. The CDR3 nucleotides are TGTGCCAGCAGTTTATGGGGACTAGCGGGGGGGCCGTACACAGATACGCAGTATTTT.

This clonotype occurred many times. This sequence joins TRBV7-3 and TRBJ2-1, with no clear D. This CDR3 contains 13 residues. V was cut by 5 bases and J by 3 bases, with 8 bases left in between. Germline V gene sequence: CDR1 SGHTA, CDR2 FQGTGA. CDR3 amino acids: CASSPGSYNEQFF. CDR3 DNA sequence: TGTGCCAGCAGCCCCGGCAGCTACAATGAGCAGTTCTTC.

Ten or more counts support this clonotype. The rearrangement links TRBV12-3 or TRBV12-4 to TRBJ2-7; D remains unclear. V was clipped by 4 bases and J by 3 bases, with 16 bases between them. The CDR3 contains 15 residues. The CDR3 DNA reads as TGTGCCAGCAGTTCCCCTCGTGGGTTTCGCTACGAGCAGTACTTC. It codes for CASSSPRGFRYEQYF.

This clonotype appeared many times. The chain combines TRBV4-1 with TRBJ2-1; the match to TRBD2 covers 11 bases. This CDR3 comprises 16 residues. Germline V gene lookup returns CDR1 MGHRA and CDR2 YSYEKL. V lost 2 bases to trimming and J lost 4 bases; unmatched junction nucleotides: 4. The CDR3 loop is CASSQPTSGRYNEQFF. The CDR3 DNA sequence: TGCGCCAGCAGCCAACCCACTAGCGGGAGATACAATGAGCAGTTCTTC.